The rows below give T cell receptor beta chains drawn from one sample of a study of CD8 T cells in ankylosing spondylitis. TCRdb fed the 5' RACE reads into MiXCR, producing one record per CDR3 protein. The sample holds tens of thousands of distinct CDR3 sequences, 11% seen once. The sequenced material came from blood, either unsorted or a sorted T cell fraction (not recorded which). Receptor source: a male donor with ankylosing spondylitis or in good health (not recorded which). CDR3s leave out the opening cysteine and the closing phenylalanine or tryptophan. Where a row states a size, it is once, few, many or the class of an expanded clone; other rows omit it.

size: NA; length: 13; V: TRBV2; J: TRBJ2-2; CDR3: ASSVSPGRTGELF
size: many; length: 11; V: TRBV25-1; J: TRBJ1-1; CDR3: ASRGGAPGEAF
size: many; length: 12; V: TRBV5-1; J: TRBJ2-7; CDR3: ASSLTDLSYEQY
size: many; length: 11; V: TRBV27; J: TRBJ1-5; CDR3: ASGTARNQPQH
size: few; length: 14; V: TRBV11-2; J: TRBJ2-1; CDR3: ASSLDLHRGTDEQF
size: few; length: 16; V: TRBV11-2; J: TRBJ2-1; CDR3: ASSSKGSGGTSYNEQF
size: many; length: 11; V: TRBV12-3/TRBV12-4; J: TRBJ1-5; CDR3: ASSPERNQPQH
size: many; length: 12; V: TRBV7-8; J: TRBJ2-2; CDR3: ASSTWDNTGELF
size: few; length: 12; V: TRBV25-1; J: TRBJ1-5; CDR3: ASSGRGGRMPQH
size: NA; length: 13; V: TRBV28; J: TRBJ2-5; CDR3: ASSLFRGPQETQY
size: many; length: 13; V: TRBV15; J: TRBJ1-5; CDR3: ATSRVQGFNQPQH
size: many; length: 9; V: TRBV5-1; J: TRBJ2-1; CDR3: ASSQYNEQF
size: many; length: 14; V: TRBV12-3/TRBV12-4; J: TRBJ1-5; CDR3: ASSLGGRNSNQPQH
size: few; length: 16; V: TRBV7-8; J: TRBJ2-1; CDR3: ASSWTSGGVSSYNEQF